Sequencing of this T cell receptor beta chain was carried out in a study of blood T cell repertoires in COVID-19. Study background: Samples of COVID-19 (acute and convalescent) were obtained from the United States, Italy and Spain.

The V end was cut by 4 bases, the J end by 7 bases, with 13 bases between. This CDR3 is built from 13 residues. CDR1 and CDR2 from the germline V gene are MDHEN and SYDVKM. Assay: immunoSEQ multiplex PCR; the TCRdb copy retains only in-frame clones and omits some. The sample yields around 260,000 clones, around 87% seen once. The V call is TRBV28, the J call TRBJ1-1; the D gene is possibly TRBD1 (6 bases). The specimen was peripheral blood. The source of this sequence is a woman aged 55-70 years with COVID-19, enrolled during active disease. CDR3 region: CASSSQGVDEAFF. The CDR3 nucleotides are TGTGCCAGCAGTTCACAGGGAGTCGATGAAGCTTTCTTT.